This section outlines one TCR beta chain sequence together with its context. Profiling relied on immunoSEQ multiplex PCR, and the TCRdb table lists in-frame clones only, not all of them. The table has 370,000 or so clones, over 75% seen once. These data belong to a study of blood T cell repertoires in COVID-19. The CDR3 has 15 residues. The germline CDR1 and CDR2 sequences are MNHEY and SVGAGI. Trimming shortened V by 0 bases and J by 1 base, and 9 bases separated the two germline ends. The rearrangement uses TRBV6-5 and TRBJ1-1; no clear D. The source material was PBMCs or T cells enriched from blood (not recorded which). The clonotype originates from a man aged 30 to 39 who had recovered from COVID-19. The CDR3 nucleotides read TGTGCCAGCAGTTACTCTGCGGGCTCGAACACTGAAGCTTTCTTT. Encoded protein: CASSYSAGSNTEAFF.